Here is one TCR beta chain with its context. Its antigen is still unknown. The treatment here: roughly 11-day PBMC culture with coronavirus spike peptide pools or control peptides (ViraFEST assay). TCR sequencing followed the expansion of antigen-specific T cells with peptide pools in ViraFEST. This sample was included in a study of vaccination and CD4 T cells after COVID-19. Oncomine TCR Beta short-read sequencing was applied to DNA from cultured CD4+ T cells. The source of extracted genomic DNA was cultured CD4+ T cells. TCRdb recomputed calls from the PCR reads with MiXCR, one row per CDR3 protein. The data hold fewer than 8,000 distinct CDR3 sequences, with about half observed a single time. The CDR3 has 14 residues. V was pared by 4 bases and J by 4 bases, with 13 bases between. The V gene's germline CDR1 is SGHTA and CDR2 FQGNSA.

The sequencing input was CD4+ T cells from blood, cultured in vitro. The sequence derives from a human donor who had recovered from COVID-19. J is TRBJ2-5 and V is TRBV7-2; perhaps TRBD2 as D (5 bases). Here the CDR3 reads CASSSPGIRETQYF. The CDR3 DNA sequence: TGTGCCAGCAGCTCCCCGGGAATCAGAGAGACCCAGTACTTC.